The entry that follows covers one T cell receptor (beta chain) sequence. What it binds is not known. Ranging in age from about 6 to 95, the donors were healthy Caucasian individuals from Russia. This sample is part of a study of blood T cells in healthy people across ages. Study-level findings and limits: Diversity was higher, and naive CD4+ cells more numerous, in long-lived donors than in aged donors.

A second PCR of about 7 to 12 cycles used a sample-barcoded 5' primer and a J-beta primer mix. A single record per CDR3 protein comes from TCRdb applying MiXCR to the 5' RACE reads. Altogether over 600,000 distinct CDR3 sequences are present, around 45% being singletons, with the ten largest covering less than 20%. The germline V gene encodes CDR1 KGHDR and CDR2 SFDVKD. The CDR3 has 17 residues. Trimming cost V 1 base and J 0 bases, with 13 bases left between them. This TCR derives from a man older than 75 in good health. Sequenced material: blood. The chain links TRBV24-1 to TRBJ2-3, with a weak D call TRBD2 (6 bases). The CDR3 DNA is TGTGCCACCAGTGATTTACGTGCGGGACCTAGCACAGATACGCAGTATTTT. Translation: CATSDLRAGPSTDTQYF.